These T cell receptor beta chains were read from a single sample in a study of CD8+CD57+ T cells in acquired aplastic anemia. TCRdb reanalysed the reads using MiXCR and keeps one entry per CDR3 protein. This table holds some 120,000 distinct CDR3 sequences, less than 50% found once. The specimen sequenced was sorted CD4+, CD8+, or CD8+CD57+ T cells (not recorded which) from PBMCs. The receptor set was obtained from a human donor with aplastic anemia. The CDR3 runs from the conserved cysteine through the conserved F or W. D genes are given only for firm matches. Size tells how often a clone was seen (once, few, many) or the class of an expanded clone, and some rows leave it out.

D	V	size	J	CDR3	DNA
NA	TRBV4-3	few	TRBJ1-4	CASSQVGGATNEKLFF	TGCGCCAGCAGCCAAGTCGGGGGTGCAACTAATGAAAAACTGTTTTTT
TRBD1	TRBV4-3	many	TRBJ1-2	CASSQGATGSGYTF	TGCGCCAGCAGCCAAGGTGCGACAGGGAGTGGCTACACCTTC
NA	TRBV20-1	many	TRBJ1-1	CSARDQGSNTEAFF	TGCAGTGCTAGAGATCAGGGGTCTAACACTGAAGCTTTCTTT
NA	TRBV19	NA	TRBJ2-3	CASSLLAGHTDTQYF	TGTGCCAGCAGCTTACTCGCGGGGCACACAGATACGCAGTATTTT
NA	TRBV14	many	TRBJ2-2	CASSQVVAGTGELFF	TGTGCCAGCAGCCAGGTAGTCGCTGGCACCGGGGAGCTGTTTTTT
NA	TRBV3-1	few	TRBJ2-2	CASSQVGGELFF	TGTGCCAGCAGCCAAGTTGGGGGGGAGCTGTTTTTT
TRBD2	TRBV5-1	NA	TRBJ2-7	CASSPEGTSVPSHEQYF	TGCGCCAGCAGCCCGGAGGGGACTAGCGTTCCATCGCACGAGCAGTACTTC
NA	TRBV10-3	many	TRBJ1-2	CAISESRGRGPSGYTF	TGTGCCATCAGTGAGTCTCGGGGCAGGGGCCCTTCAGGCTACACCTTC
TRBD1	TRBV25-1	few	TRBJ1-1	CASSEYGTGYTEAFF	TGTGCCAGCAGTGAATATGGGACAGGGTACACTGAAGCTTTCTTT
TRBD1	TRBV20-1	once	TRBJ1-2	CSAQDRGRDGYTF	TGCAGTGCCCAAGACAGGGGGAGGGATGGCTACACCTTC
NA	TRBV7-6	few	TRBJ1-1	CASSLGQSTEAFF	TGTGCCAGCAGCTTAGGACAAAGCACTGAAGCTTTCTTT
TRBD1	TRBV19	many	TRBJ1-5	CASRIMTGAFDSNQPQHF	TGTGCCAGTAGGATCATGACAGGGGCGTTTGATAGCAATCAGCCCCAGCATTTT
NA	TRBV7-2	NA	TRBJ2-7	CASSLAGPYEQYF	TGTGCCAGCAGCTTAGCGGGGCCCTACGAGCAGTACTTC
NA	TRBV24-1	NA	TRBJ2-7	CATSDLGSYEQYF	TGTGCCACCAGTGACCTAGGCTCTTACGAGCAGTACTTC
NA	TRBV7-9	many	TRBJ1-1	CASSPQSRIVNTEAFF	TGTGCCAGCAGCCCCCAAAGTCGGATTGTGAACACTGAAGCTTTCTTT
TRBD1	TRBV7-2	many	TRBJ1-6	CASSFKTGGDSPLHF	TGTGCCAGCAGCTTTAAGACAGGGGGCGATTCACCCCTCCACTTT
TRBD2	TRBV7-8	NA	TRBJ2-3	CASSLQLAGGRDTQYF	TGTGCCAGCAGCTTACAACTAGCGGGAGGACGGGATACGCAGTATTTT
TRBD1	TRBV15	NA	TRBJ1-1	CATSRDRGGHTEAFF	TGTGCCACCAGCAGAGATAGAGGGGGCCACACTGAAGCTTTCTTT
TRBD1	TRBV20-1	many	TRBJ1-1	CSALNGQGRTEAFF	TGCAGTGCTCTGAATGGACAGGGACGCACTGAAGCTTTCTTT
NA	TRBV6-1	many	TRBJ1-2	CASSEARGGYTF	TGTGCCAGCAGTGAAGCGCGTGGGGGCTACACCTTC
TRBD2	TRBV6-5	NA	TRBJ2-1	CASSLAGGSINEQFF	TGTGCCAGCAGCCTAGCGGGGGGCAGTATCAATGAGCAGTTCTTC
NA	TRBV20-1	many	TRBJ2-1	CSASLATQFF	TGCAGTGCTAGCCTAGCAACGCAGTTCTTC
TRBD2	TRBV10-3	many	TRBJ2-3	CAISESGGGSADTQYF	TGTGCCATCAGTGAGTCTGGGGGGGGGAGCGCAGATACGCAGTATTTT
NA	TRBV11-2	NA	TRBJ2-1	CASSLPGGHGEQFF	TGTGCCAGCAGCCTACCCGGGGGACACGGGGAGCAGTTCTTC
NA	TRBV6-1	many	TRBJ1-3	CASSEAGVVEHTIYF	TGTGCCAGCAGTGAAGCCGGGGTAGTGGAACACACCATATATTTT
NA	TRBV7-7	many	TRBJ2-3	CASSSFRADTQYF	TGTGCCAGCAGCTCATTCAGGGCGGATACGCAGTATTTT
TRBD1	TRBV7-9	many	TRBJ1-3	CASSSDRGGNTIYF	TGTGCCAGCAGCTCCGACAGGGGCGGAAACACCATATATTTT
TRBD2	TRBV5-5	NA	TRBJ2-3	CASSPGLAGGNTQYF	TGTGCCAGCAGCCCCGGACTAGCGGGGGGCAATACGCAGTATTTT
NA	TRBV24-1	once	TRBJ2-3	CATSDPLRSSTDTQYF	TGTGCCACCAGTGACCCACTTCGCTCTAGCACAGATACGCAGTATTTT
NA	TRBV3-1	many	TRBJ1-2	CASSQLPGGYTF	TGTGCCAGCAGCCAACTTCCGGGAGGCTACACCTTC
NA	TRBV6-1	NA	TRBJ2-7	CASSLEGPHEQYF	TGTGCCAGCAGCTTGGAGGGTCCCCACGAGCAGTACTTC
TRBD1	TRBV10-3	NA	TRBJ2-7	CAATGGQGSYEQYF	TGTGCCGCTACCGGGGGACAGGGCTCCTACGAGCAGTACTTC
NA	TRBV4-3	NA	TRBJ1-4	CASSQEGGATNEKLFF	TGCGCCAGCAGCCAAGAGGGGGGAGCAACTAATGAAAAACTGTTTTTT
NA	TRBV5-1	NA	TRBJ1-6	CASSLKWVDGSPLHF	TGCGCCAGCAGCTTGAAATGGGTAGATGGTTCACCCCTCCACTTT
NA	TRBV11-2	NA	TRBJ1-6	CAISDGVGVGSPLHF	TGTGCCATCAGTGACGGTGTCGGGGTTGGTTCACCCCTCCACTTT
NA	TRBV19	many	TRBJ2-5	CASSIGGAETQYF	TGTGCCAGTAGTATAGGAGGAGCGGAGACCCAGTACTTC
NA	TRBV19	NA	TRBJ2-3	CASSNPSTDTQYF	TGTGCCAGTAGTAATCCCAGCACAGATACGCAGTATTTT
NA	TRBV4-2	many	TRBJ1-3	CASSQDYSQGNTIYF	TGTGCCAGCAGCCAAGATTACAGCCAGGGAAACACCATATATTTT
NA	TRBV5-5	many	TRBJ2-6	CASSFRGAGANVLTF	TGTGCCAGCAGCTTTAGGGGTGCTGGGGCCAACGTCCTGACTTTC
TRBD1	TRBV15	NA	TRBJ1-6	CATSSSGTGDNSPLHF	TGTGCCACCAGCAGCTCCGGGACAGGGGATAATTCACCCCTCCACTTT
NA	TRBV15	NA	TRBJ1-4	CATSRGTDSGGEKLFF	TGTGCCACCAGCAGAGGGACGGACAGTGGTGGCGAAAAACTGTTTTTT
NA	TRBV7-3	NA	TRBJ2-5	CASRPRTGETQYF	TGTGCCAGCCGCCCCCGGACTGGAGAGACCCAGTACTTC
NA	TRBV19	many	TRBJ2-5	CASSISASETQYF	TGTGCCAGTAGTATATCTGCCTCCGAGACCCAGTACTTC
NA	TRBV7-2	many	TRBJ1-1	CASSSTRSYTEAFF	TGTGCCAGCAGTTCGACACGGAGTTACACTGAAGCTTTCTTT
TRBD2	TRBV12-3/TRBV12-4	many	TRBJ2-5	CASSLGSGGGETQYF	TGTGCCAGCAGTTTGGGGAGCGGGGGGGGAGAGACCCAGTACTTC
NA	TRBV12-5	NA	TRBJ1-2	CASGLDMADTF	TGTGCTAGTGGCCTCGACATGGCTGACACCTTC